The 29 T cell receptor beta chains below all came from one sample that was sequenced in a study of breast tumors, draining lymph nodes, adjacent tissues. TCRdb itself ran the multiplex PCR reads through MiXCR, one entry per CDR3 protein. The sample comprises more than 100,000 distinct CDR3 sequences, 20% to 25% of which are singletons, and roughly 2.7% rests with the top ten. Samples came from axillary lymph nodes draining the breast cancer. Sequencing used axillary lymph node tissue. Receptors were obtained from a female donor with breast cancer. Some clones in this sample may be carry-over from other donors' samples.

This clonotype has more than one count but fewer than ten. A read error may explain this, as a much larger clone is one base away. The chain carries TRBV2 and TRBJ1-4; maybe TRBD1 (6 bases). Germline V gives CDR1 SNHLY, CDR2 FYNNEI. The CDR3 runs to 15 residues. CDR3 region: CASREQGSVIGKLLF. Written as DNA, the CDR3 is TGTGCCAGCAGGGAACAGGGTTCGGTGATAGGGAAACTGCTTTTT.

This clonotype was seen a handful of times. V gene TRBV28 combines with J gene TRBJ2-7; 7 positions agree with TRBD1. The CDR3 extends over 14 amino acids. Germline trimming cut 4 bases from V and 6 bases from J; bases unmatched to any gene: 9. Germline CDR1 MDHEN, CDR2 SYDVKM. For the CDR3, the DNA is TGTGCCAGCAGTTCACACAGGGGCCGGGCCGAGCAGTACTTC. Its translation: CASSSHRGRAEQYF.

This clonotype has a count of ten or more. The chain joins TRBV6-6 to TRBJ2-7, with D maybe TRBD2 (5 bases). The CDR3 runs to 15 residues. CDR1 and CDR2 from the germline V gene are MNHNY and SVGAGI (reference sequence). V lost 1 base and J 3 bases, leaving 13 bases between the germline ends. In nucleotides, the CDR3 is TGTGCCAGCAGTTACTTGACGGGGAGCTTCTACGAGCAGTACTTC. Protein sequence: CASSYLTGSFYEQYF.

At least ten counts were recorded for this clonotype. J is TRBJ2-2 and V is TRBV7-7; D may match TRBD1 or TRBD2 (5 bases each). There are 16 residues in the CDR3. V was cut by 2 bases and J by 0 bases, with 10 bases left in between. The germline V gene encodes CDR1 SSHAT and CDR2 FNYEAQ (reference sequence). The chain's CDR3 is CASSLSPGPNTGELFF. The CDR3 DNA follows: TGTGCCAGCAGCTTATCGCCGGGGCCGAACACCGGGGAGCTGTTTTTT.

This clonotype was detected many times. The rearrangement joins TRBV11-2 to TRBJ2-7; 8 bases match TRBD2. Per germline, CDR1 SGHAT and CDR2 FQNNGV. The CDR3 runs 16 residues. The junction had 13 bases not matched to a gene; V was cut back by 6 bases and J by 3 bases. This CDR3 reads CASRTHLAGENYEQYF. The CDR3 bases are TGTGCCAGCAGAACACACCTAGCGGGTGAAAACTACGAGCAGTACTTC.

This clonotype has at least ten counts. This CDR3 is CASGRNRGDEQFF. The CDR3, as DNA: TGTGCCAGCGGGCGCAATCGGGGCGATGAGCAGTTCTTC. This chain links TRBV2 with TRBJ2-1; D could derive from TRBD1 or TRBD2 (5 bases each). The CDR3 is made up of 13 amino acids. V was cut by 8 bases and J by 8 bases, with 16 bases left in between. CDR1 and CDR2 (germline): SNHLY, FYNNEI.

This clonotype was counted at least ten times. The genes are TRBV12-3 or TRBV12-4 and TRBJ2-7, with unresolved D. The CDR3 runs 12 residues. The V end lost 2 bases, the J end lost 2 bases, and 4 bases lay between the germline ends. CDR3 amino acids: CASSLMPYEQYF. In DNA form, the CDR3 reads TGTGCCAGCAGTTTAATGCCCTACGAGCAGTACTTC.

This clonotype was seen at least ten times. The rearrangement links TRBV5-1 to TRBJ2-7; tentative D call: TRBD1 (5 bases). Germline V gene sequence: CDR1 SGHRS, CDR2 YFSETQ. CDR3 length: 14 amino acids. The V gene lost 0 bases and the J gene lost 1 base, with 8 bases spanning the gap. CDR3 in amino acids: CASSLVDRSYEQYF. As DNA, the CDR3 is TGCGCCAGCAGCTTGGTCGACAGATCCTACGAGCAGTACTTC.

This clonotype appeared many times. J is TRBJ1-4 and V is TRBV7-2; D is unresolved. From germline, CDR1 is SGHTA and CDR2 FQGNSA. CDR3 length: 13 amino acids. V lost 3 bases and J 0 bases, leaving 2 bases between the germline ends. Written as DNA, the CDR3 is TGTGCCAGCAGCTTTTCAACTAATGAAAAACTGTTTTTT. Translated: CASSFSTNEKLFF. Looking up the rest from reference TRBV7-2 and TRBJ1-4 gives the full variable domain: GAGVSQSPSNKVTEKGKDVELRCDPISGHTALYWYRQSLGQGLEFLIYFQGNSAPDKSGLPSDRFSAERTGGSVSTLTIQRTQQEDSAVYLCASSFSTNEKLFFGSGTQLSVL.

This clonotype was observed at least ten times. The CDR3 loop reads CASSFRGNSEKLFF. The CDR3 nucleotides are TGTGCCAGCAGCTTCCGGGGGAATTCTGAAAAACTGTTTTTT. The chain is built from TRBV5-6 and TRBJ1-4, with D possibly being TRBD1 (5 bases). The CDR3 runs to 14 residues. The V gene lost 2 bases and the J gene lost 7 bases, with 12 bases spanning the gap. Germline V gives CDR1 SGHDT, CDR2 YYEEEE.

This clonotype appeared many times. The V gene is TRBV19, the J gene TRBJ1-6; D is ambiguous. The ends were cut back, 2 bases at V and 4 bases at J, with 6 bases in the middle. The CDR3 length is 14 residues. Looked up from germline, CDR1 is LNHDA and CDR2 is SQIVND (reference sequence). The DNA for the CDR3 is TGTGCCAGTAGTATATCGGTATATAATTCACCCCTCCACTTT. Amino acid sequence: CASSISVYNSPLHF.

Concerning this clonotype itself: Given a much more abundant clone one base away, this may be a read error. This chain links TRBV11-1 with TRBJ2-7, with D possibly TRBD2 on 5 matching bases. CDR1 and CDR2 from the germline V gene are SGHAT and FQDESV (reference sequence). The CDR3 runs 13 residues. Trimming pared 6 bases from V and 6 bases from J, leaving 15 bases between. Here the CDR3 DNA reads TGTGCCAGCAGGGGCATAGTAGGAGGCGAGCAGTACTTC. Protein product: CASRGIVGGEQYF. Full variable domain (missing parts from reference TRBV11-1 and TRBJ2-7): EAEVAQSPRYKITEKSQAVAFWCDPISGHATLYWYRQILGQGPELLVQFQDESVVDDSQLPKDRFSAERLKGVDSTLKIQPAELGDSAMYLCASRGIVGGEQYFGPGTRLTVT.

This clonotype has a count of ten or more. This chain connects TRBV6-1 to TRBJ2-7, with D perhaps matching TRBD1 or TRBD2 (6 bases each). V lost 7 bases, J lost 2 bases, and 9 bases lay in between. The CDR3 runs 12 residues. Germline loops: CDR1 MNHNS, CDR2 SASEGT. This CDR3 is CASNRGAYEQYF. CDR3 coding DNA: TGTGCCAGCAATAGGGGGGCCTACGAGCAGTACTTC.

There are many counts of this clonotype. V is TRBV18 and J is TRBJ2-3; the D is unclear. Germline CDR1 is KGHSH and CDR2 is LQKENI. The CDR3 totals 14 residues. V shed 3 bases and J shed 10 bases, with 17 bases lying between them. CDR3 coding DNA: TGTGCCAGCTCACCTCCTACCCCAAGTGGCTCGCAGTATTTT. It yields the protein CASSPPTPSGSQYF.

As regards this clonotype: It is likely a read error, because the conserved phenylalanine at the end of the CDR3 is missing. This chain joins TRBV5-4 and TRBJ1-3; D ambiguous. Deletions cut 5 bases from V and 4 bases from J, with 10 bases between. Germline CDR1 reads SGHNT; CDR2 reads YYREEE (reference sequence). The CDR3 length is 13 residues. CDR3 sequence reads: CASSATEGNTIYL. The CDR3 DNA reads TGTGCCAGCAGTGCAACTGAAGGAAACACCATATATCTT.

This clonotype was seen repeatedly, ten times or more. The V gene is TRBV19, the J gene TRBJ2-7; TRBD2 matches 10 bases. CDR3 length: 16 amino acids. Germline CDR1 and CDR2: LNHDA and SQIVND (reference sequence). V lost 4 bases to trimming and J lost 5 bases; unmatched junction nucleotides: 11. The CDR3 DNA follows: TGTGCCAGTAGTAGAACTAGCGGGACCCCCGGGAACGAGCAGTACTTC. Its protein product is CASSRTSGTPGNEQYF.

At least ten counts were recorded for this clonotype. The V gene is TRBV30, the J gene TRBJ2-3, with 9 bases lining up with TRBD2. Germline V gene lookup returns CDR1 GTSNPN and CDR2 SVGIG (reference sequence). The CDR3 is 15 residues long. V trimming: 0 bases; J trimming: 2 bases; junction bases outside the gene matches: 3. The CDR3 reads CAWSVLAGITDTQYF. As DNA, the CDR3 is TGTGCCTGGAGTGTACTAGCGGGTATCACAGATACGCAGTATTTT.

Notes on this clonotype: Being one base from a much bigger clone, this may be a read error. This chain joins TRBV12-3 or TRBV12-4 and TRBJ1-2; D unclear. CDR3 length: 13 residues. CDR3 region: CASSLMGLPGNTF. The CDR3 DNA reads TGTGCCAGCAGTTTAATGGGGTTACCTGGCAACACCTTC.

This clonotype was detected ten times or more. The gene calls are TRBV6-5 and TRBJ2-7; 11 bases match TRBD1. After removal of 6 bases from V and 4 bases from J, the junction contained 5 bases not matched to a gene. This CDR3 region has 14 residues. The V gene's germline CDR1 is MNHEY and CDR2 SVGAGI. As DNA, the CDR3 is TGTGCCAGCAGATCGGGACAGGGGGTTTACGAGCAGTACTTC. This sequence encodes CASRSGQGVYEQYF.

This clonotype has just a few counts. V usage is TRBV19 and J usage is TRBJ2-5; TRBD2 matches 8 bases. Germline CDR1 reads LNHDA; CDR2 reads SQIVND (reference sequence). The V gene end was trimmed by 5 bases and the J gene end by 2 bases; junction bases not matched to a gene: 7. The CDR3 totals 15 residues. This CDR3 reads CASSSWRGVQETQYF. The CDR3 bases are TGTGCCAGTAGTTCCTGGCGGGGGGTTCAAGAGACCCAGTACTTC. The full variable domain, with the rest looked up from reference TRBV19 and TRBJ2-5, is DGGITQSPKYLFRKEGQNVTLSCEQNLNHDAMYWYRQDPGQGLRLIYYSQIVNDFQKGDIAEGYSVSREKKESFPLTVTSAQKNPTAFYLCASSSWRGVQETQYFGPGTRLLVL.

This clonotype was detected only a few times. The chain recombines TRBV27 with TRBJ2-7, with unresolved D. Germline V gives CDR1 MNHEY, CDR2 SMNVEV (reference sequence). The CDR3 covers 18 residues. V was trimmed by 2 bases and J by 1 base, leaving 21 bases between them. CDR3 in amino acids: CASSLKSPQRALSYEQYF. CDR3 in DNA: TGTGCCAGCAGTTTAAAGTCCCCCCAAAGGGCCTTATCCTACGAGCAGTACTTC.

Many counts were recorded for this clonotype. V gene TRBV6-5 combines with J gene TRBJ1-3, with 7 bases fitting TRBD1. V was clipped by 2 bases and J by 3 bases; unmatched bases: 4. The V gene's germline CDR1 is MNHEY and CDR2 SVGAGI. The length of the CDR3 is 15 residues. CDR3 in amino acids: CASSYASGGGNTIYF. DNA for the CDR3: TGTGCCAGCAGTTACGCGTCAGGGGGTGGAAACACCATATATTTT.

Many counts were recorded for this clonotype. The CDR3 DNA sequence: TGTGCCAGCAGCGTGGGAAATTTCAATGAGCAGTTCTTC. Translating gives CASSVGNFNEQFF. The genes are TRBV7-9 and TRBJ2-1; D call uncertain. This CDR3 spans 13 amino acids. CDR1 and CDR2 (germline): SEHNR, FQNEAQ (reference sequence). Deletions cut 5 bases from V and 6 bases from J, with 11 bases between.

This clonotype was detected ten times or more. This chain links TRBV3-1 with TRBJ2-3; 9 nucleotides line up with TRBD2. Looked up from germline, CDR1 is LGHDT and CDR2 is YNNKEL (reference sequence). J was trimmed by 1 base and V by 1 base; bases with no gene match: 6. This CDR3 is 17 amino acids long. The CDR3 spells CASSQAGLAPGTDTQYF. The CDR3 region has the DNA TGTGCCAGCAGCCAAGCTGGACTAGCGCCCGGCACAGATACGCAGTATTTT.

The CDR3 here is CASSLAPSRYSGANVLTF. CDR3 nucleotides: TGTGCCAGCAGCTTGGCACCGTCCAGGTACTCTGGGGCCAACGTCCTGACTTTC. The genes are TRBV5-6 and TRBJ2-6; no clear D gene. The CDR3 totals 18 residues. The germline CDR1 and CDR2 sequences are SGHDT and YYEEEE. V lost 0 bases and J lost 0, with 13 bases in between.

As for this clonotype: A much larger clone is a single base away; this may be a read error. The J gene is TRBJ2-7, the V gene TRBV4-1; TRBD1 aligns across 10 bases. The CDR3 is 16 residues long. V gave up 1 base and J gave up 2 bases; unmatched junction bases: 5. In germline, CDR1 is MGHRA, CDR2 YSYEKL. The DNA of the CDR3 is TGCGCCAGCAGCCAAGGACAGGGGGCGAGTGCCTACGAGCAGTACTTC. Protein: CASSQGQGASAYEQYF.

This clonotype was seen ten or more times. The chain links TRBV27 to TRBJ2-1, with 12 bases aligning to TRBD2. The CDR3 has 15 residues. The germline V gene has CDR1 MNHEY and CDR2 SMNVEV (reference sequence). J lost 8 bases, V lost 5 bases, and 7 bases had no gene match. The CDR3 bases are TGTGCCAGCAGTCTGACTAGCGGGAGATTGCATGAGCAGTTCTTC. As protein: CASSLTSGRLHEQFF.

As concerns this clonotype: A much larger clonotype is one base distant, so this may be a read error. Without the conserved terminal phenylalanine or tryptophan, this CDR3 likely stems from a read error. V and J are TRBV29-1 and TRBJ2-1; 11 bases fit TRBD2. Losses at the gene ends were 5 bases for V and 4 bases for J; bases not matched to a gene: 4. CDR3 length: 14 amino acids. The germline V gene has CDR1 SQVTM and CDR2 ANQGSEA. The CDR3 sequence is CSVPIAGGYNEQFL. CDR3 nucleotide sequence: TGCAGCGTTCCTATAGCGGGAGGGTACAATGAGCAGTTCCTC.

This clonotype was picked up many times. Written as DNA, the CDR3 is TGTGCCAGCAGCTTAAGGGAACTGGGGGAAAAACTGTTTTTT. Protein sequence: CASSLRELGEKLFF. J is TRBJ1-4 and V is TRBV7-8, with no clear D. V lost 2 bases and J lost 8, with 12 bases in between. The CDR3 loop spans 14 amino acids. Per germline, CDR1 SGHVS and CDR2 FQNEAQ. Variable domain in full (rest from reference TRBV7-8 and TRBJ1-4): GAGVSQSPRYKVAKRGQDVALRCDPISGHVSLFWYQQALGQGPEFLTYFQNEAQLDKSGLPSDRFFAERPEGSVSTLKIQRTQQEDSAVYLCASSLRELGEKLFFGSGTQLSVL.